The sequence of this T cell receptor (beta chain) was determined in a study of cytomegalovirus exposure and HLA in healthy donors. Study-level points and caveats: The study flagged some 170 TCR beta chains as cytomegalovirus-associated. CMV antigen specificity was confirmed in vitro for three CMV-associated chains.

J lost 2 bases, V lost 3 bases, and 5 bases had no gene match. Germline-derived CDR1 and CDR2 are SGHDT and YYEEEE. CDR3 length: 15 amino acids. Clones were read by immunoSEQ multiplex PCR, and TCRdb kept only the in-frame ones, dropping some. The sample contains 150,000 to 200,000 clones, around nine tenths of which appear only once. To note about this clone: Its specificity is unknown.

Donors were drawn from the roughly 110-subject validation cohort, separate from the approximately 670-subject first cohort. The sequencing sample was made of PBMCs. The sequence came from a man aged 18-30 years in good health and CMV-seropositive. This chain connects TRBV5-6 to TRBJ2-7; 10 nucleotides match TRBD1. CDR3 coding DNA: TGTGCCAGCAGCTCGCCGGGACAGGGGACCTACGAGCAGTACTTC. Its translation: CASSSPGQGTYEQYF.